These 5 T cell receptor beta chains were sequenced from one sample in a study of blood T cell repertoires in COVID-19. Libraries were prepared by immunoSEQ multiplex PCR; TCRdb keeps only in-frame clonotypes and omits some of them. Here the sample spans fewer than 500,000 clones, 70% to 90% being singletons. Sequences were obtained from peripheral blood. The receptors were sampled from a man younger than 30 with COVID-19, enrolled during active disease.

CDR3 sequence: CASMNWRQGAIGSNQPQHF. As DNA, the CDR3 is TGTGCCAGTATGAATTGGCGACAGGGGGCGATCGGTAGCAATCAGCCCCAGCATTTT. The chain carries TRBV19 and TRBJ1-5; 10 bases are a match to TRBD1. Per the germline V gene, CDR1 is LNHDA and CDR2 is SQIVND (reference sequence). V shed 7 bases and J 0 bases; nucleotides not matched to a gene: 15. The CDR3 covers 19 residues.

CDR3 region: CSVQPRDYEQYF. The CDR3 coding sequence is TGCAGCGTTCAACCACGGGACTACGAGCAGTACTTC. The chain joins TRBV29-1 to TRBJ2-7, with D maybe TRBD2 (5 bases). Germline CDR1 and CDR2: SQVTM and ANQGSEA. Trimming pared 5 bases from V and 3 bases from J, leaving 11 bases between. The length of the CDR3 is 12 residues.

The chain is built from TRBV6-5 and TRBJ1-3, with D perhaps TRBD1 (5 bases). Germline assignment: CDR1 MNHEY and CDR2 SVGAGI. The CDR3 loop spans 13 amino acids. V lost 8 bases and J lost 3, with 11 bases in between. CDR3 sequence reads: CASRRGNGNTIYF. The CDR3 nucleotides read TGTGCCAGCCGACGGGGGAATGGAAACACCATATATTTT.

V and J are TRBV6-5 and TRBJ2-2; unclear D gene. The CDR3 consists of 15 residues. The V end lost 0 bases, the J end lost 5 bases, and 10 bases lay between the germline ends. The V gene's germline CDR1 is MNHEY and CDR2 SVGAGI. The CDR3, as DNA: TGTGCCAGCAGTTACTCAAGGCAGGTGACCGGGGAGCTGTTTTTT. This codes for CASSYSRQVTGELFF.

V is TRBV19 and J is TRBJ2-2; D is uncertain. Germline V gene data show CDR1 as LNHDA and CDR2 as SQIVND (reference sequence). CDR3 length equals 12 residues. V dropped 7 bases and J dropped 2 bases, with 5 bases sitting between them. The DNA of the CDR3 is TGTGCCAGTAAAACAAACACCGGGGAGCTGTTTTTT. It yields the protein CASKTNTGELFF. The whole variable domain, remainder taken from reference TRBV19 and TRBJ2-2, is DGGITQSPKYLFRKEGQNVTLSCEQNLNHDAMYWYRQDPGQGLRLIYYSQIVNDFQKGDIAEGYSVSREKKESFPLTVTSAQKNPTAFYLCASKTNTGELFFGEGSRLTVL.